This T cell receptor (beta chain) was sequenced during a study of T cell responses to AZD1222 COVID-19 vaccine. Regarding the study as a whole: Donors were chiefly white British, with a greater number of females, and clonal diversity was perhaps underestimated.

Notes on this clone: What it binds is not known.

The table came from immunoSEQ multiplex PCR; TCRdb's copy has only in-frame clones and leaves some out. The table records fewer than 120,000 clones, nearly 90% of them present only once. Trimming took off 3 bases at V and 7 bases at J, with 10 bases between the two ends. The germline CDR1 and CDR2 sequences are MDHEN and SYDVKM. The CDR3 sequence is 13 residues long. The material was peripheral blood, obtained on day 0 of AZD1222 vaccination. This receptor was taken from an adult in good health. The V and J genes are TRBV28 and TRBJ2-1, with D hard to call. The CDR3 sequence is CASSFFGQNEQFF. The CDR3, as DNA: TGTGCCAGCAGTTTCTTTGGGCAGAATGAGCAGTTCTTC.